The 16 T cell receptor beta chains presented below share a single source sample, sequenced in a study of blood T cell repertoires in COVID-19. Clones were read by immunoSEQ multiplex PCR, and TCRdb kept only the in-frame ones, dropping some. This sample has a few hundred thousand clones; about 91% occur once, and the top ten carry 1.5% to 2%. The source material was peripheral blood. All receptors come from a woman aged 25 to 39 with COVID-19, enrolled during active disease.

This clone was counted once. The chain links TRBV6-2 or TRBV6-3 to TRBJ1-6; 9 bases match TRBD1. The CDR3 has 16 amino acids. After removal of 5 bases from V and 7 bases from J, the junction contained 9 bases not matched to a gene. Germline V lookup: CDR1 MNHEY, CDR2 SVGEGT. CDR3 region: CASSPQGQGDNSPLHF. The CDR3 nucleotides are TGTGCCAGCAGTCCCCAGGGACAGGGAGACAATTCACCCCTCCACTTT.

In regard to this clone: The sample carries other DNA sequences with the same CDR3. J is TRBJ1-1 and V is TRBV7-3; weak D call: TRBD1 (5 bases). Per germline, CDR1 SGHTA and CDR2 FQGTGA. Trimming left V 0 bases short and J 4 bases short, with 6 bases between. CDR3 length: 13 amino acids. DNA of the CDR3: TGTGCCAGCAGCTTAACCGGGGGCACTGAAGCTTTCTTT. This encodes CASSLTGGTEAFF. The full variable domain, rest sourced from reference TRBV7-3 and TRBJ1-1, is GAGVSQTPSNKVTEKGKYVELRCDPISGHTALYWYRQSLGQGPEFLIYFQGTGAADDSGLPNDRFFAVRPEGSVSTLKIQRTERGDSAVYLCASSLTGGTEAFFGQGTRLTVV.

This chain uses TRBV4-1 with TRBJ2-7, with D possibly being TRBD2 (5 bases). V was cut by 3 bases and J by 2 bases, with 14 bases left in between. In germline, CDR1 is MGHRA, CDR2 YSYEKL. The CDR3 consists of 15 residues. Here the CDR3 DNA reads TGCGCCAGCAGCCATCCCGGGAATGGGGCCTACGAGCAGTACTTC. Translated: CASSHPGNGAYEQYF.

The chain is built from TRBV12-3 or TRBV12-4 and TRBJ1-1, with unresolved D. V was cut by 5 bases and J by 2 bases, with 3 bases left in between. This CDR3 spans 11 amino acids. The CDR3 DNA reads as TGTGCCAGCAGTCGTAACACTGAAGCTTTCTTT. Amino acids: CASSRNTEAFF.

V and J are TRBV18 and TRBJ1-1, with TRBD1 identical over 10 bases. V was pared by 1 base and J by 2 bases, with 10 bases of the junction left unmatched. The CDR3 is 18 residues long. Germline lookup yields CDR1 KGHSH and CDR2 LQKENI. For the CDR3, the DNA is TGTGCCAGCTCACCACTCGCCGGGACAGGGGTGATTAACACTGAAGCTTTCTTT. Translated: CASSPLAGTGVINTEAFF.

CDR3 DNA sequence: TGTGCCAGCTCCAACCAAGAGACCCAGTACTTC. Amino acid sequence: CASSNQETQYF. The chain recombines TRBV18 with TRBJ2-5; unclear D gene. Trimming took 6 bases from V and 0 from J, leaving 2 bases between them. The length of the CDR3 is 11 residues. Germline assignment: CDR1 KGHSH and CDR2 LQKENI.

The rearrangement uses TRBV14 and TRBJ2-7, with D possibly TRBD1 on 7 matching bases. There are 14 residues in the CDR3. Trimming removed 6 bases from V and 2 bases from J, with 14 bases in between. Germline CDR1 and CDR2: SGHDN and FVKESK. The CDR3 region is CASRPQGTAYEQYF. The DNA of the CDR3 is TGTGCCAGCAGACCACAGGGGACTGCCTACGAGCAGTACTTC.

The gene calls are TRBV7-9 and TRBJ1-2; D is ambiguous. In germline, CDR1 is SEHNR, CDR2 FQNEAQ (reference sequence). Trimming left V 1 base short and J 6 bases short, with 12 bases between. The CDR3 runs 14 residues. The CDR3 is CASSLVGRTDGYTF. CDR3 bases: TGTGCCAGCAGCTTAGTAGGGAGGACGGATGGCTACACCTTC.

This clone was seen a single time. J is TRBJ1-2 and V is TRBV18, with D unclear. Germline values: CDR1 KGHSH, CDR2 LQKENI. This CDR3 has 15 residues. The V end lost 3 bases, the J end lost 4 bases, and 15 bases lay between the germline ends. The CDR3 is CASSPAIGEGYGYTF. The CDR3 nucleotides are TGTGCCAGCTCACCGGCAATCGGGGAAGGCTATGGCTACACCTTC.

This clone was seen once. This chain joins TRBV29-1 and TRBJ2-3; possibly TRBD2 for D (7 bases). Germline V gives CDR1 SQVTM, CDR2 ANQGSEA. CDR3 length: 14 residues. With 4 bases removed from V and 0 bases from J, the gap between germline ends came to 11 bases. This chain's CDR3 is CSVAGGRSTDTQYF. DNA of the CDR3: TGCAGCGTTGCGGGGGGCCGAAGCACAGATACGCAGTATTTT.

The chain couples TRBV5-1 to TRBJ2-3; 12 positions match TRBD1. Per germline, CDR1 SGHRS and CDR2 YFSETQ. V shed 3 bases and J 4 bases; nucleotides not matched to a gene: 3. The CDR3 is 15 amino acids. In DNA, the CDR3 is TGCGCCAGCAGCTCGGGACAGGGGGCAGCAGATACGCAGTATTTT. Residues: CASSSGQGAADTQYF.

The chain has TRBV16 and TRBJ1-2, with 10 nucleotides matching TRBD1. The CDR3 contains 13 residues. Unmatched junction bases numbered 0, after V lost 4 bases and J lost 4 bases. CDR1 is KGHSY, CDR2 FQNENV, per germline. The CDR3 spells CASSRDRGYGYTF. The CDR3 DNA reads as TGTGCCAGCAGCCGGGACAGGGGCTATGGCTACACCTTC.

The CDR3 here is CASSESLAGDTQYF. The CDR3 nucleotides read TGTGCCAGCAGTGAGTCTCTAGCGGGGGATACGCAGTATTTT. This chain links TRBV2 with TRBJ2-3; 9 positions agree with TRBD2. Germline assignment: CDR1 SNHLY and CDR2 FYNNEI. The trim removed 3 bases at V and 6 bases at J, leaving 4 bases unmatched. The CDR3 is 14 amino acids.

CDR3 nucleotide sequence: TGTGCCAGCAGCTTGCTGGGGGACAGGGTCCAAGAGACCCAGTACTTC. This encodes CASSLLGDRVQETQYF. The rearrangement uses TRBV5-6 and TRBJ2-5, with TRBD1 identical over 9 bases. CDR1 is SGHDT, CDR2 YYEEEE, per germline. This CDR3 comprises 16 residues. The J segment lost 1 base and the V segment lost 1 base, leaving 5 bases of the junction unmatched.

The J gene is TRBJ1-1, the V gene TRBV19; 7 bases line up with TRBD1. The trim removed 3 bases at V and 4 bases at J, leaving 2 bases unmatched. The CDR3 spans 13 residues. Germline CDR1 LNHDA, CDR2 SQIVND (reference sequence). CDR3 nucleotide sequence: TGTGCCAGTAGTATGGGACAGACCACTGAAGCTTTCTTT. Amino acid sequence: CASSMGQTTEAFF.

The V call is TRBV27, the J call TRBJ1-6; D remains unclear. CDR1 is MNHEY, CDR2 SMNVEV, per germline (reference sequence). The CDR3 loop spans 20 amino acids. V gave up 5 bases and J gave up 0 bases, with 23 bases separating them. The CDR3 sequence is CASSLIPVVGLSSYNSPLHF. CDR3 nucleotide sequence: TGTGCCAGCAGTCTCATCCCGGTAGTAGGACTAAGCTCCTATAATTCACCCCTCCACTTT.